The 5 T cell receptor beta chains below all came from one sample that was sequenced in a study of cytomegalovirus exposure and HLA in healthy donors. PCR primers comprised 60 Vbeta and 13 Jbeta primers. TCRdb's copy holds only in-frame clones and misses some; the assay was immunoSEQ multiplex PCR. The sample contains some 180,000 clones, 73% of which appear only once. Sequencing was performed on PBMCs. The receptors shown here come from a woman under 40 in good health and CMV-seronegative.

This clone is a singleton in its sample. V is TRBV10-3 and J is TRBJ1-6; D not certain. In germline, CDR1 is ENHRY, CDR2 SYGVKD. V lost 0 bases to trimming and J lost 5 bases, with 8 bases between them. The CDR3 spans 15 residues. CDR3 residues: CAISESLQDNSPLHF. In DNA, the CDR3 is TGTGCCATCAGTGAGTCGTTGCAGGATAATTCACCCCTCCACTTT.

This chain's CDR3 is CASSTGTGGVYGYTF. The CDR3 DNA sequence: TGTGCCAGCAGTACCGGGACAGGGGGCGTCTATGGCTACACCTTC. This chain connects TRBV2 to TRBJ1-2; TRBD1 matches 12 bases. CDR1 and CDR2 (germline): SNHLY, FYNNEI. V was pared by 5 bases and J by 4 bases, with 5 bases of the junction left unmatched. The CDR3 runs to 15 residues.

The V gene is TRBV9, the J gene TRBJ2-1; 10 positions match TRBD1. The V and J ends lost 2 bases and 0 bases, in that order; junction bases with no gene match: 11. Germline assignment: CDR1 SGDLS and CDR2 YYNGEE. The CDR3 sequence is 19 residues long. CDR3 nucleotide sequence: TGTGCCAGCAGCGTCAGGGACAGGGGCATTAGGGCCTCCTACAATGAGCAGTTCTTC. As protein: CASSVRDRGIRASYNEQFF.

The V call is TRBV27, the J call TRBJ2-3; 11 nucleotides agree with TRBD2. The length of the CDR3 is 15 residues. V lost 4 bases and J lost 1; bases outside the gene matches: 1. From germline, CDR1 is MNHEY and CDR2 SMNVEV (reference sequence). CDR3 coding DNA: TGTGCCAGCAGTTCGGGACTAGCGGGCACAGATACGCAGTATTTT. Its translation is CASSSGLAGTDTQYF.

This clone appeared once. This rearrangement joins TRBV5-1 to TRBJ1-2, with TRBD1 matching over 10 bases. V shed 1 base, J shed 0 bases, and the junction held 6 bases outside the gene matches. Germline CDR1 SGHRS, CDR2 YFSETQ. The CDR3 totals 17 residues. The CDR3 DNA reads as TGCGCCAGCAGCTTGACGGGACAGGGGATACCTAACTATGGCTACACCTTC. Protein: CASSLTGQGIPNYGYTF.